The 29 T cell receptor beta chains below all came from one sample that was sequenced in a study of blood T cell repertoires in COVID-19. Using immunoSEQ multiplex PCR, the repertoire was profiled, and TCRdb retains in-frame clones only, with some absent. The sample lists approximately 360,000 clones, roughly 90% occurring once. The sequencing sample was made of peripheral blood. The receptors shown here come from a man in his forties with acute or convalescent COVID-19.

The J gene is TRBJ2-7, the V gene TRBV19, with D possibly TRBD2 on 5 matching bases. The CDR3 sequence is 11 residues long. V lost 7 bases and J lost 3, with 7 bases in between. Germline V lookup: CDR1 LNHDA, CDR2 SQIVND (reference sequence). In nucleotides, the CDR3 is TGTGCCAGTACCCGGGGCTACGAGCAGTACTTC. Residues: CASTRGYEQYF.

The chain couples TRBV6-5 to TRBJ2-7; the D gene is possibly TRBD1 (6 bases). Germline-derived CDR1 and CDR2 are MNHEY and SVGAGI. V was cut by 8 bases and J by 0 bases, with 14 bases left in between. The CDR3 loop spans 14 amino acids. The CDR3 DNA reads as TGTGCCAGCCGAAGACAGGCCCCCTCCTACGAGCAGTACTTC. It yields the protein CASRRQAPSYEQYF.

V gene TRBV4-1 combines with J gene TRBJ1-2; 12 nucleotides agree with TRBD1. J gave up 2 bases and V 2 bases, and 9 bases lay outside the gene matches. Per the germline V gene, CDR1 is MGHRA and CDR2 is YSYEKL. This CDR3 comprises 18 residues. The CDR3: CASSQSGGQGAPNYGYTF. The CDR3 region has the DNA TGCGCCAGCAGCCAATCGGGGGGACAGGGGGCGCCGAACTATGGCTACACCTTC.

J is TRBJ2-7 and V is TRBV7-9; 8 bases align to TRBD1. The CDR3 covers 16 residues. J gave up 4 bases and V 0 bases, and 8 bases lay outside the gene matches. In germline, CDR1 is SEHNR, CDR2 FQNEAQ (reference sequence). The CDR3 DNA reads as TGTGCCAGCAGCTTAGCGCTCTGGCAGGGGGCTTACGAGCAGTACTTC. The encoded protein is CASSLALWQGAYEQYF.

CDR3 sequence reads: CASSQGQSYEQYF. The CDR3 DNA reads as TGTGCCAGCAGCCAGGGGCAATCCTACGAGCAGTACTTC. The V and J genes are TRBV5-6 and TRBJ2-7, with a weak D call TRBD1 (6 bases). Looked up from germline, CDR1 is SGHDT and CDR2 is YYEEEE. This CDR3 contains 13 residues. V dropped 4 bases and J dropped 1 base, with 9 bases sitting between them.

This chain connects TRBV27 to TRBJ2-5, with TRBD1 as a possible D gene (6 bases). Germline CDR1 reads MNHEY; CDR2 reads SMNVEV (reference sequence). V was cut by 4 bases and J by 2 bases, with 11 bases left in between. This CDR3 region has 14 residues. The CDR3 sequence: CASSSLTGQETQYF. CDR3 coding DNA: TGTGCCAGCAGTTCTCTTACAGGGCAAGAGACCCAGTACTTC.

The gene calls are TRBV6-5 and TRBJ1-4, with D possibly matching TRBD1 (5 bases). With 6 bases removed from V and 0 bases from J, the gap between germline ends came to 11 bases. The CDR3 length is 15 residues. From germline, CDR1 is MNHEY and CDR2 SVGAGI. The CDR3 here is CASRGGGATNEKLFF. Written as DNA, the CDR3 is TGTGCCAGCAGGGGAGGAGGGGCAACTAATGAAAAACTGTTTTTT.

This CDR3 reads CAISEVVLVTGGQETQYF. CDR3 nucleotide sequence: TGTGCCATCAGTGAGGTCGTACTAGTAACGGGGGGCCAAGAGACCCAGTACTTC. J is TRBJ2-5 and V is TRBV10-3; 7 bases match TRBD2. Losses at the gene ends were 2 bases for V and 1 base for J; bases not matched to a gene: 13. This CDR3 is 18 amino acids long. Germline CDR1 is ENHRY and CDR2 is SYGVKD.

This clone occurred once. CDR3 bases: TGTGCCAGCAGCTTGGCCCGACAGGGTGCGGGAGAAAAACTGTTTTTT. Encoded protein: CASSLARQGAGEKLFF. The gene calls are TRBV5-5 and TRBJ1-4; 7 nucleotides match TRBD1. The CDR3 totals 16 residues. The junction had 10 bases not matched to a gene; V was cut back by 0 bases and J by 8 bases. Germline loops: CDR1 SGHKS, CDR2 YYEKEE (reference sequence).

The rearrangement joins TRBV11-2 to TRBJ2-1; 10 positions match TRBD1. From germline, CDR1 is SGHAT and CDR2 FQNNGV. CDR3 length: 15 amino acids. The junction had 6 bases not matched to a gene; V was cut back by 5 bases and J by 5 bases. In DNA, the CDR3 is TGTGCCAGCAGCCCAAGGACAGGGGGAAACAATGAGCAGTTCTTC. Protein product: CASSPRTGGNNEQFF.

The chain links TRBV30 to TRBJ1-6, with 7 positions matching TRBD1. Germline V lookup: CDR1 GTSNPN, CDR2 SVGIG (reference sequence). The ends lost 2 bases at V and 7 bases at J; junction bases unmatched: 5. CDR3 length: 14 amino acids. The CDR3 DNA reads TGTGCCTGGAGTCCGGGACAGCCGAATTCACCCCTCCACTTT. This encodes CAWSPGQPNSPLHF.

The chain is built from TRBV6-2 or TRBV6-3 and TRBJ1-1, with 7 bases fitting TRBD1. The CDR3 has 15 amino acids. The V gene end was trimmed by 6 bases and the J gene end by 6 bases; junction bases not matched to a gene: 13. Germline CDR1 is MNHEY and CDR2 is SVGEGT. CDR3 protein: CASSDRDSVSAEAFF. DNA for the CDR3: TGTGCCAGCAGCGACCGGGACAGTGTTAGTGCTGAAGCTTTCTTT.

Notes on this clone: Other DNA sequences in the sample encode the same CDR3. The CDR3 DNA follows: TGTGCCAGCAGTTACTCTCGCGGTTCCGGGGAGCTGTTTTTT. It translates to CASSYSRGSGELFF. The V call is TRBV6-5, the J call TRBJ2-2; D gene unclear. Germline V gene data show CDR1 as MNHEY and CDR2 as SVGAGI. The CDR3 is 14 amino acids. The V end lost 0 bases, the J end lost 6 bases, and 8 bases lay between the germline ends.

To note about this clone: The same CDR3 arises from other DNA sequences in this sample as well. CDR3 loop: CASSVLAGSYEQYF. The CDR3 nucleotides read TGTGCCAGCAGCGTATTGGCAGGGTCCTACGAGCAGTACTTC. The chain uses TRBV9 and TRBJ2-7; D might be TRBD1 (5 bases). This CDR3 spans 14 amino acids. Germline V gene data show CDR1 as SGDLS and CDR2 as YYNGEE. Trimming pared 1 base from V and 1 base from J, leaving 9 bases between. The variable domain in full, with the rest retrieved from reference TRBV9 and TRBJ2-7, is DSGVTQTPKHLITATGQRVTLRCSPRSGDLSVYWYQQSLDQGLQFLIQYYNGEERAKGNILERFSAQQFPDLHSELNLSSLELGDSALYFCASSVLAGSYEQYFGPGTRLTVT.

The genes are TRBV6-5 and TRBJ1-6, with D maybe TRBD1 (6 bases). The germline gives CDR1 MNHEY, CDR2 SVGAGI. V was trimmed by 8 bases and J by 6 bases, leaving 14 bases between them. This CDR3 region has 14 residues. This CDR3 reads CASRFRGRNSPLHF. CDR3 nucleotide sequence: TGTGCCAGCCGGTTCAGGGGTCGTAATTCACCCCTCCACTTT.

This clone has only one observation. The rearrangement uses TRBV11-3 and TRBJ2-2; no clear D. The germline V and J ends were trimmed by 6 bases and 3 bases, with 5 bases remaining between them. Looked up from germline, CDR1 is SGHNT and CDR2 is YENEEA. The CDR3 spans 12 residues. This CDR3 is CASRSDTGELFF. The CDR3 DNA reads as TGTGCCAGCAGATCGGACACCGGGGAGCTGTTTTTT.

A single count supports this clone. CDR3 protein: CASSFGSYYEQYF. In DNA, the CDR3 is TGTGCCAGCAGCTTCGGGTCCTACTACGAGCAGTACTTC. The chain couples TRBV5-7 to TRBJ2-7; no clear D. TRBV5-7 is known as an ORF, though its function is uncertain. With 2 bases removed from V and 3 bases from J, the gap between germline ends came to 9 bases. The CDR3 is made up of 13 amino acids.

This clone was detected only once. The chain recombines TRBV9 with TRBJ1-2; 7 nucleotides agree with TRBD1. V dropped 2 bases and J dropped 4; count of bases not matched to a gene: 11. This CDR3 spans 16 amino acids. CDR1 is SGDLS, CDR2 YYNGEE, per germline. CDR3 bases: TGTGCCAGCAGCGTCCTCCCTCGGACAGGCGTCTATGGCTACACCTTC. This codes for CASSVLPRTGVYGYTF.

The chain couples TRBV2 to TRBJ2-2, with 9 positions matching TRBD1. Germline loops: CDR1 SNHLY, CDR2 FYNNEI. The length of the CDR3 is 14 residues. The V gene end was trimmed by 5 bases and the J gene end by 6 bases; junction bases not matched to a gene: 4. This CDR3 is CASSTGGLAGELFF. The CDR3 nucleotides are TGTGCCAGCAGTACAGGGGGCCTCGCCGGGGAGCTGTTTTTT.

This chain links TRBV5-1 with TRBJ1-2; maybe TRBD1 (5 bases). Per the germline V gene, CDR1 is SGHRS and CDR2 is YFSETQ. The V end lost 1 base, the J end lost 4 bases, and 11 bases lay between the germline ends. This CDR3 contains 14 residues. This CDR3 reads CASSLFGAGYGYTF. The CDR3 coding sequence is TGCGCCAGCAGCTTGTTTGGGGCCGGCTATGGCTACACCTTC.

The V and J genes are TRBV3-1 (or the pseudogene TRBV3-2) and TRBJ2-1, with 8 bases aligning to TRBD2. The V segment lost 3 bases and the J segment 16 bases; nucleotides outside the gene matches: 5. The CDR3 is 11 amino acids. Germline loops: CDR1 LGHDT, CDR2 YNNKEL (reference sequence). In nucleotides, the CDR3 is TGTGCCAGCAGCCAGTCCGGGACTAGTTTCTTC. Its protein product is CASSQSGTSFF.

The chain links TRBV6-5 to TRBJ1-5; maybe TRBD1 (6 bases). The CDR3 consists of 15 residues. V dropped 6 bases and J dropped 6 bases, with 18 bases sitting between them. The V gene's germline CDR1 is MNHEY and CDR2 SVGAGI. In DNA, the CDR3 is TGTGCCAGCAGGCCGAACAGGGACATGGGTCAGCCCCAGCATTTT. Amino acids: CASRPNRDMGQPQHF.

The chain carries TRBV30 and TRBJ2-1; D is ambiguous. The CDR3 loop spans 13 amino acids. Germline V lookup: CDR1 GTSNPN, CDR2 SVGIG (reference sequence). V was pared by 2 bases and J by 4 bases, with 9 bases between. The CDR3 sequence is CAWSIFSYNEQFF. In DNA form, the CDR3 reads TGTGCCTGGAGTATTTTTAGTTACAATGAGCAGTTCTTC.

This clone has more than one count but fewer than ten. The chain employs TRBV24-1 and TRBJ1-5; 7 bases map to TRBD1. The CDR3 is 15 amino acids. The germline gives CDR1 KGHDR, CDR2 SFDVKD. V lost 3 bases and J lost 2; bases outside the gene matches: 3. The CDR3 nucleotides are TGTGCCACCAGTGATGGAGGGACAGGCAATCAGCCCCAGCATTTT. Its protein is CATSDGGTGNQPQHF.

V and J are TRBV6-5 and TRBJ2-5, with a tentative D call TRBD2 (6 bases). V gave up 0 bases and J gave up 1 base, with 9 bases separating them. The CDR3 covers 15 residues. The germline V gene has CDR1 MNHEY and CDR2 SVGAGI. In DNA, the CDR3 is TGTGCCAGCAGTTACTCTAATAGCGGCCAAGAGACCCAGTACTTC. This translates into CASSYSNSGQETQYF.

This chain connects TRBV5-1 to TRBJ2-3; TRBD1 matches 8 bases. V shed 6 bases, J shed 0 bases, and the junction held 3 bases outside the gene matches. The V gene's germline CDR1 is SGHRS and CDR2 YFSETQ. This CDR3 contains 14 residues. The CDR3 sequence is CASNDRGSTDTQYF. CDR3 bases: TGCGCCAGCAACGACAGGGGTAGCACAGATACGCAGTATTTT.

The genes are TRBV7-9 and TRBJ2-5; TRBD1 matches at 9 bases. Germline V CDR1 and CDR2: SEHNR, FQNEAQ (reference sequence). V lost 1 base and J lost 5; bases outside the gene matches: 5. CDR3 size: 15 residues. CDR3 sequence reads: CASSLGDRATETQYF. The CDR3 bases are TGTGCCAGCAGCTTAGGGGACAGGGCGACCGAGACCCAGTACTTC.

This clone was seen just once. In DNA form, the CDR3 reads TGTGCCAGCTCACTAAACACTGAAGCTTTCTTT. Translated: CASSLNTEAFF. The V gene is TRBV18, the J gene TRBJ1-1; D uncertain. Germline CDR1 is KGHSH and CDR2 is LQKENI. The CDR3 is made up of 11 amino acids. V was shortened by 4 bases and J by 2 bases, with 2 bases between the two germline ends. Using reference TRBV18 and TRBJ1-1 for the parts outside the CDR3, the full variable domain is NAGVMQNPRHLVRRRGQEARLRCSPMKGHSHVYWYRQLPEEGLKFMVYLQKENIIDESGMPKERFSAEFPKEGPSILRIQQVVRGDSAAYFCASSLNTEAFFGQGTRLTVV.

In DNA, the CDR3 is TGTGCCAGCAGCGCCTCGGGACAGGTCGCGACCGGGGAGCTGTTTTTT. Amino acids: CASSASGQVATGELFF. The V gene is TRBV9, the J gene TRBJ2-2; 8 nucleotides line up with TRBD1. Losses at the gene ends were 3 bases for V and 5 bases for J; bases not matched to a gene: 9. CDR1 is SGDLS, CDR2 YYNGEE, per germline. The CDR3 runs 16 residues.